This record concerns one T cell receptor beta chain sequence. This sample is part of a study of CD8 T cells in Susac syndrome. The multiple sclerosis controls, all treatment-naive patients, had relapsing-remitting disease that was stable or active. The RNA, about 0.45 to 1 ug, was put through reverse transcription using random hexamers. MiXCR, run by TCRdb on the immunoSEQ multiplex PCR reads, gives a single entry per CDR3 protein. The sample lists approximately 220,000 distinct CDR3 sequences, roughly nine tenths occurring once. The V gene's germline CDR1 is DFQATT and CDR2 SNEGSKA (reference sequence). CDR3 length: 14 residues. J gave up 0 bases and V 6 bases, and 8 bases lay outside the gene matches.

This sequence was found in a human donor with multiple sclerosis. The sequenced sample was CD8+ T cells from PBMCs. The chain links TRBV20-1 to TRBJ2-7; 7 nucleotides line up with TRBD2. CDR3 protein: CSAQPRDYSYEQYF. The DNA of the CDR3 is TGCAGTGCCCAACCGAGGGACTACTCCTACGAGCAGTACTTC.